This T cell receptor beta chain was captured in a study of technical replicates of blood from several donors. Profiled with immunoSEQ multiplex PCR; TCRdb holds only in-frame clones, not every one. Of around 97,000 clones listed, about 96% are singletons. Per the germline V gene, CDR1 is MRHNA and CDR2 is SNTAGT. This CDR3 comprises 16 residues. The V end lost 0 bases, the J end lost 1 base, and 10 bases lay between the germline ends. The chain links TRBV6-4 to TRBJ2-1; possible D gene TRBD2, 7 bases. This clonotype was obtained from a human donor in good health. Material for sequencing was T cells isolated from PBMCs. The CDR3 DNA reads TGTGCCAGCAGTGACTCGGGGGGGCGGTCCTACAATGAGCAGTTCTTC. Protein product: CASSDSGGRSYNEQFF.